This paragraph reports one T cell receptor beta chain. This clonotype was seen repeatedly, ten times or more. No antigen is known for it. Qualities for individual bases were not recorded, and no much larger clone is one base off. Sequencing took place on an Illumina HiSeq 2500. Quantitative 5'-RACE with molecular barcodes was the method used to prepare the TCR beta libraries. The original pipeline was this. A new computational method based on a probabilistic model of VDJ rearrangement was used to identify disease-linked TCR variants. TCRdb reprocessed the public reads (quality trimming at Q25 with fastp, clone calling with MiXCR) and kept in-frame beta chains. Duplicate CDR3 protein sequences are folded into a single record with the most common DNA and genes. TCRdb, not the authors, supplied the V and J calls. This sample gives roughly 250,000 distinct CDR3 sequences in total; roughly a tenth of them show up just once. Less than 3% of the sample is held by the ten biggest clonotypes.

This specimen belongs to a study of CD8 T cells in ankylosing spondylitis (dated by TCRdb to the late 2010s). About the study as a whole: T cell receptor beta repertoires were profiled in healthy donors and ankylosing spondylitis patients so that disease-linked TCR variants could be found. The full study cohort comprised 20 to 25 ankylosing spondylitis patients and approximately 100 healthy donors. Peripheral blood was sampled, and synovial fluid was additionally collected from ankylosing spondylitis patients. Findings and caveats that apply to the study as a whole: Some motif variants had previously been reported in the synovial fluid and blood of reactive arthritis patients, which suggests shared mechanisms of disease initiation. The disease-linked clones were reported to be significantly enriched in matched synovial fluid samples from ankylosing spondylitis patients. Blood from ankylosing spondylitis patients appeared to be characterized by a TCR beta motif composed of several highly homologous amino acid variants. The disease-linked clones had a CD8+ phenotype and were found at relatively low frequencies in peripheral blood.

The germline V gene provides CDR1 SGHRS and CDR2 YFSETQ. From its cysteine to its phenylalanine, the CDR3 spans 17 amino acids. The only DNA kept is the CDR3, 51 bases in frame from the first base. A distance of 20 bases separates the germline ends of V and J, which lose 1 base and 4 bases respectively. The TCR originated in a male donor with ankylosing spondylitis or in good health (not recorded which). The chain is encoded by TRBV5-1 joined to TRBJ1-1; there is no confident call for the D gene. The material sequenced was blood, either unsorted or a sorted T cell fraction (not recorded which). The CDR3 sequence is CASSLLPDRSSSTEAFF. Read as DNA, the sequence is TGCGCCAGCAGCTTGCTGCCAGATCGAAGCTCAAGCACTGAAGCTTTCTTT.